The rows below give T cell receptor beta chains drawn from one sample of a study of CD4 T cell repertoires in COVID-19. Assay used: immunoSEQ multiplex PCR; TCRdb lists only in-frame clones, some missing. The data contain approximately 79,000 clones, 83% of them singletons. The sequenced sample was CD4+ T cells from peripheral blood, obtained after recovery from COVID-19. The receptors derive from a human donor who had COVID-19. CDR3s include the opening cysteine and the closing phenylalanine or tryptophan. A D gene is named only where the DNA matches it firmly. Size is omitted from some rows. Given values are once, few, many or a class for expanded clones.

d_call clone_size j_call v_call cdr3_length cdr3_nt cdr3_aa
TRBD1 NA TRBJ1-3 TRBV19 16 TGTGCCAGTAGTATAGCAGGGGGCGCTTACGGAAACACCATATATTTT CASSIAGGAYGNTIYF
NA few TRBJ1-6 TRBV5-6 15 TGTGCCAGCAGCCTGGCCCCGGTCGAAAATTCACCCCTCCACTTT CASSLAPVENSPLHF
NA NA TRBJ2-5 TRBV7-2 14 TGTGCCAGCAGCTTATGGCGAACGTCGGAGACCCAGTACTTC CASSLWRTSETQYF
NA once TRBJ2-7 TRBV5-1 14 TGCGCCAGCAGCCCCCAGGGGGGGCCCTACGAGCAGTACTTC CASSPQGGPYEQYF
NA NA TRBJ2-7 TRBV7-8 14 TGTGCCAGCAGCTTAAAACAGGGAGGCTACGAGCAGTACTTC CASSLKQGGYEQYF
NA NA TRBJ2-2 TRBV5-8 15 TGTGCCAGCAGCTTGCAGGGGACTGAGGCCGGGGAGCTGTTTTTT CASSLQGTEAGELFF
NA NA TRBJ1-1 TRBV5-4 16 TGTGCCAGCAGCTTGGCCGTTGGCGGGTGGGGCACTGAAGCTTTCTTT CASSLAVGGWGTEAFF
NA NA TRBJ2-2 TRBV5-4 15 TGTGCCAGCAGCTCCGTTAGGTGGGGCACCGGGGAGCTGTTTTTT CASSSVRWGTGELFF
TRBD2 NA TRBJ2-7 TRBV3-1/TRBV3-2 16 TGTGCCAGCAGCCAGGACTCTAGCGGGATCCTAGACGAGCAGTACTTC CASSQDSSGILDEQYF
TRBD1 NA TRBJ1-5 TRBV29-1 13 TGCAGCGTTTCTGGACAGGGGGATCAGCCCCAGCATTTT CSVSGQGDQPQHF
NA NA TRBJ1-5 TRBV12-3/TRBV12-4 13 TGTGCCAGCAGTTTTAGTGGAGAACAGCCCCAGCATTTT CASSFSGEQPQHF
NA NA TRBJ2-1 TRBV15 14 TGTGCCACCAGCAGACAGGGGTCCTACAATGAGCAGTTCTTC CATSRQGSYNEQFF
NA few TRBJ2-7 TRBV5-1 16 TGCGCCAGCAGCTTGGTCGGGGGCTCCACGTCCTACGAGCAGTACTTC CASSLVGGSTSYEQYF
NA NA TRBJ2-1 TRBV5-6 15 TGTGCCAGCAGCTTGGGGGCCAGGGCTCTCAATGAGCAGTTCTTC CASSLGARALNEQFF
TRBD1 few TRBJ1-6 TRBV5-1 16 TGCGCCAGCAGCACCACAGGGGGCCTTGAGAATTCACCCCTCCACTTT CASSTTGGLENSPLHF
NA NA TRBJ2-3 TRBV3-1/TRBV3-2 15 TGTGCCAGCAGCCCCGTGAAGGCTCAATCGGATACGCAGTATTTT CASSPVKAQSDTQYF
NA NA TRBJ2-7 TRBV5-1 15 TGCGCCAGCAGCTTGTCGCGGGGGCCCTCCTACGAGCAGTACTTC CASSLSRGPSYEQYF
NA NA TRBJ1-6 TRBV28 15 TGTGCCAGCAGGCGGCTCAAGGCTGAACTGGGGCCCCTCCACTTT CASRRLKAELGPLHF
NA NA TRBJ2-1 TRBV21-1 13 TGTGCCAGCAGCCGGGACAGGGGAAATGAGCAGTTCTTC CASSRDRGNEQFF
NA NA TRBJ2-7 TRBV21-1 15 TGTGCCAGCAGCAAAGGGTGGGGAAGGTATGGCGAGCAGTACTTC CASSKGWGRYGEQYF
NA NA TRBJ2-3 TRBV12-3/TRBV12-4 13 TGTGCCAGCAATCGACAGAGCACAGATACGCAGTATTTT CASNRQSTDTQYF
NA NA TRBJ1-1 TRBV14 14 TGTGCCAGCAGCCATATAGGGGGTGGCACTGAAGCTTTCTTT CASSHIGGGTEAFF
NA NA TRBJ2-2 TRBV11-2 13 TGTGCCAGCAGCTGGCAAGTGGTCGGGGAGCTGTTTTTT CASSWQVVGELFF
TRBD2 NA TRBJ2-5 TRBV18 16 TGTGCCAGCTCACCACTATCGGGGGGGTACCAAGAGACCCAGTACTTC CASSPLSGGYQETQYF
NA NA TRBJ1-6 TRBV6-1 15 TGTGCCAGCAGTGAAGCGGGAGGGGAAAGTTCACCCCTCCACTTT CASSEAGGESSPLHF
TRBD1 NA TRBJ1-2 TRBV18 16 TGTGCCAGCTCACCCCAAGGGACAGGGGTTAACTATGGCTACACCTTC CASSPQGTGVNYGYTF
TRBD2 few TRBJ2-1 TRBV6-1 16 TGTGCCAGCAGTGAAGCTGGAGCGGGAGGTGGCAATGAGCAGTTCTTC CASSEAGAGGGNEQFF
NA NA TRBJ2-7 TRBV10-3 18 TGTGCCATCAGTGAGTCCGTTATACAGGGAGGGTACCCCCACGAGCAGTACTTC CAISESVIQGGYPHEQYF
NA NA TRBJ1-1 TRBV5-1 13 TGCGCCAGCAGCGGGACCACAAGCACTGAAGCTTTCTTT CASSGTTSTEAFF
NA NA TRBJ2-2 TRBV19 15 TGTGCCGCTTCTTACAGTCGTGGTGACACCGGGGAGCTGTTTTTT CAASYSRGDTGELFF
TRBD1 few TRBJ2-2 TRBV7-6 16 TGTGCCAGCAGCTTAGCGCAAGGGGGCATCACCGGGGAGCTGTTTTTT CASSLAQGGITGELFF
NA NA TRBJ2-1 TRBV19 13 TGTGCCAGTAGTATAGGAGTCCGCCGCGAGCAGTTCTTC CASSIGVRREQFF
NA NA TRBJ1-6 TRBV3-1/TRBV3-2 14 TGTGCCAGCAGCCAAGTTCAGGGGAAGTCACCCCTCCACTTT CASSQVQGKSPLHF
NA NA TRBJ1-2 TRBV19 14 TGTGCCAGTAGTATTTTCGGGGATTTCAATGGCTACACCTTC CASSIFGDFNGYTF
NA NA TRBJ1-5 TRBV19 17 TGTGCCAGTAGTACCCGACCGACGGGGGACTACAATCAGCCCCAGCATTTT CASSTRPTGDYNQPQHF